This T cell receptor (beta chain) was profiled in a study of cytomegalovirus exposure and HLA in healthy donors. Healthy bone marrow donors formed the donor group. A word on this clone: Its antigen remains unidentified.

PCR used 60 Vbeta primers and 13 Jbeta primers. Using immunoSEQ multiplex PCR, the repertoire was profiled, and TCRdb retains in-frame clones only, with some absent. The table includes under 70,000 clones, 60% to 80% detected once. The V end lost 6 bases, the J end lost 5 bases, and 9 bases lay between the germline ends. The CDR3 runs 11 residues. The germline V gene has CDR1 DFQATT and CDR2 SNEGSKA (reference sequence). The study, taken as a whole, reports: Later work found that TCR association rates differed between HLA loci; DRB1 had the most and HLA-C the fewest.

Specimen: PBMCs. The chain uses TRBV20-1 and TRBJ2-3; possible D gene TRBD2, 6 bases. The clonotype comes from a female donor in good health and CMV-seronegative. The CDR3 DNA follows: TGCAGTGCGGGACTTGAAGATACGCAGTATTTT. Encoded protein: CSAGLEDTQYF.